Following are 11 T cell receptor beta chains from one sample sequenced in a study of blood T cell repertoires in COVID-19. Measured with immunoSEQ multiplex PCR; TCRdb has only the in-frame clones, and not every one. Of roughly 160,000 clones detected, around 74% appear once; the ten largest clones hold around 8%. The sample comprised peripheral blood. The receptor set was obtained from a woman aged 60-75 years with COVID-19, enrolled during active disease.

V usage is TRBV9 and J usage is TRBJ2-3, with a weak D call TRBD1 (6 bases). V lost 4 bases to trimming and J lost 2 bases, with 17 bases between them. The CDR3 is 16 residues long. Germline assignment: CDR1 SGDLS and CDR2 YYNGEE. In nucleotides, the CDR3 is TGTGCCAGCAGCACGAGACAGGAACACTCCACAGATACGCAGTATTTT. It specifies CASSTRQEHSTDTQYF.

The chain uses TRBV6-5 and TRBJ2-1; no firm D call. This CDR3 is 11 amino acids long. Trimming removed 4 bases at V and 5 bases at J, with 3 bases between. CDR1 MNHEY and CDR2 SVGAGI come from the germline V gene. CDR3 nucleotide sequence: TGTGCCAGCAGTTCTCACAATGAGCAGTTCTTC. Its translation: CASSSHNEQFF.

The gene calls are TRBV18 and TRBJ1-4; 9 bases align to TRBD1. The germline V gene has CDR1 KGHSH and CDR2 LQKENI. The CDR3 sequence is 17 residues long. J was trimmed by 7 bases and V by 6 bases; bases with no gene match: 15. Here the CDR3 reads CASSQQIPGQGGEKLFF. The CDR3 coding sequence is TGTGCCAGCTCGCAACAAATTCCGGGACAGGGAGGTGAAAAACTGTTTTTT.

In DNA form, the CDR3 reads TGTGCCAGCAGGCGACAGGGATCGCAAAATTCACCCCTCCACTTT. This gives the protein CASRRQGSQNSPLHF. The J gene is TRBJ1-6, the V gene TRBV6-5; 7 bases are a match to TRBD1. Germline V gene lookup returns CDR1 MNHEY and CDR2 SVGAGI. The CDR3 consists of 15 residues. V lost 6 bases to trimming and J lost 7 bases; unmatched junction nucleotides: 9.

This sequence joins TRBV29-1 and TRBJ1-5; tentative D call: TRBD1 (6 bases). There are 15 residues in the CDR3. Looked up from germline, CDR1 is SQVTM and CDR2 is ANQGSEA. Trimming cost V 5 bases and J 0 bases, with 14 bases left between them. CDR3 protein: CSVRGGGSSNQPQHF. CDR3 nucleotides: TGCAGCGTTAGAGGGGGAGGGTCTAGCAATCAGCCCCAGCATTTT.

This clone was observed once. The V call is TRBV3-1 (or the pseudogene TRBV3-2), the J call TRBJ1-5; 9 bases map to TRBD1. The CDR3 contains 17 residues. After removal of 0 bases from V and 0 bases from J, the junction contained 3 bases not matched to a gene. The germline gives CDR1 LGHDT, CDR2 YNNKEL (reference sequence). CDR3 sequence reads: CASSQDRTGASNQPQHF. CDR3 nucleotide sequence: TGTGCCAGCAGCCAAGACAGGACAGGGGCTAGCAATCAGCCCCAGCATTTT.

The CDR3 loop reads CASRQGWDTEAFF. The CDR3 bases are TGCGCCAGCAGACAGGGGTGGGATACTGAAGCTTTCTTT. The genes are TRBV10-1 and TRBJ1-1; TRBD1 matches 7 bases. From germline, CDR1 is WNHNN and CDR2 SYGVQD (reference sequence). The CDR3 is 13 amino acids. V was pared by 6 bases and J by 5 bases, with 6 bases of the junction left unmatched.

The sample holds one count of this clone. The chain recombines TRBV5-8 with TRBJ2-5; D is unresolved. Trimming took off 0 bases at V and 0 bases at J, with 12 bases between the two ends. The germline V gene has CDR1 SGHTS and CDR2 YDEGEE. CDR3 length: 16 residues. CDR3 DNA sequence: TGTGCCAGCAGCTTGGGGCAGGTTCGGTACCAAGAGACCCAGTACTTC. It yields the protein CASSLGQVRYQETQYF.

V usage is TRBV7-2 and J usage is TRBJ2-6; D may be TRBD1 (5 bases). This CDR3 has 15 amino acids. Germline assignment: CDR1 SGHTA and CDR2 FQGNSA. Trimming left V 4 bases short and J 4 bases short, with 11 bases between. The CDR3 DNA reads TGTGCCAGCAGCTCTCAGAGGACAGGGGCCAACGTCCTGACTTTC. It specifies CASSSQRTGANVLTF.

The chain links TRBV5-1 to TRBJ2-2; D possibly corresponds to TRBD2 (6 bases). This CDR3 contains 16 residues. Looked up from germline, CDR1 is SGHRS and CDR2 is YFSETQ. V lost 1 base to trimming and J lost 0 bases, with 10 bases between them. In DNA form, the CDR3 reads TGCGCCAGCAGCTTGATCAGCGGGCCGAACACCGGGGAGCTGTTTTTT. Protein: CASSLISGPNTGELFF.

This clone has a count of ten or more. The chain uses TRBV19 and TRBJ2-2; 7 nucleotides line up with TRBD2. Germline V lookup: CDR1 LNHDA, CDR2 SQIVND (reference sequence). V gave up 3 bases and J gave up 1 base; unmatched junction bases: 8. This CDR3 spans 17 amino acids. CDR3: CASSIFGLERNTGELFF. The CDR3 DNA reads TGTGCCAGTAGTATTTTTGGACTAGAAAGGAACACCGGGGAGCTGTTTTTT.